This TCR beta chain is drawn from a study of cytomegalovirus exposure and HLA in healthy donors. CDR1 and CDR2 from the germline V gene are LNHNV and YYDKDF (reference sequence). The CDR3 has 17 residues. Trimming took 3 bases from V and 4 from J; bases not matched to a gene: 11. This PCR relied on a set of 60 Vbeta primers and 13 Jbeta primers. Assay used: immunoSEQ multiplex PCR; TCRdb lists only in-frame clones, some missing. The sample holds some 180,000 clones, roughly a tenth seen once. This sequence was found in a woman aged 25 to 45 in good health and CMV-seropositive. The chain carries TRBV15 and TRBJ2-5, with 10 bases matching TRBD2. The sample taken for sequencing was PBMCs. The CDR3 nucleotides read TGTGCCACCAGCAGTTTACCGGGACTAGCGTGGGGAGAGACCCAGTACTTC. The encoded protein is CATSSLPGLAWGETQYF.